A single sample gave rise to the 16 T cell receptor beta chains below, sequenced in a study of CD4 and CD8 cells across lung adenocarcinoma regions. TCRdb called the PCR reads again in MiXCR, with one record for every CDR3 protein. Found here are 5,700 or so distinct CDR3 sequences, 60% to 80% of them singletons; the top ten hold around 25%. The sequenced material came from CD4+ T cells from the center of a lung tumor. These receptors were obtained from a female donor with lung adenocarcinoma. The CD4 and CD8 labels of this study may be unreliable.

The genes are TRBV12-3 or TRBV12-4 and TRBJ2-6, with TRBD1 matching 9 bases. CDR3 size: 16 residues. The ends lost 5 bases at V and 0 bases at J; junction bases unmatched: 2. Written as DNA, the CDR3 is TGTGCCAGCAGTAGGACAGGGGCCTCTGGGGCCAACGTCCTGACTTTC. Translated, it gives CASSRTGASGANVLTF.

This clonotype was found once. The rearrangement uses TRBV6-1 and TRBJ2-1; TRBD2 is a possible D gene (5 bases). Germline CDR1 is MNHNS and CDR2 is SASEGT. This CDR3 contains 14 residues. V was trimmed by 6 bases and J by 3 bases, leaving 12 bases between them. The CDR3 here is CASRPGNLYNEQFF. The CDR3 nucleotides are TGTGCCAGCAGACCGGGAAACCTCTACAATGAGCAGTTCTTC.

This clonotype has a single count. Lacking the conserved final phenylalanine or tryptophan, this CDR3 likely reflects a read error. The DNA is omitted, as the CDR3 cannot be located on it reliably, and the CDR3 follows TCRdb's listing. V gene TRBV6-5 combines with J gene TRBJ2-5; TRBD2, the D gene given by the table, was not confirmed from the DNA. Per germline, CDR1 MNHEY and CDR2 SVGAGI. The CDR3 adds up to 14 amino acids, both ends counted. The CDR3 protein is CASSYSGGLETQYS.

The gene calls are TRBV6-1 and TRBJ2-2; 7 bases match TRBD2. CDR3 size: 20 residues. V shed 5 bases and J 7 bases; nucleotides not matched to a gene: 25. Germline V gene data show CDR1 as MNHNS and CDR2 as SASEGT. The CDR3 spells CASSRMVPAGRKRDDGELFF. Here the CDR3 DNA reads TGTGCCAGCAGTCGTATGGTCCCAGCGGGAAGGAAACGAGATGACGGGGAGCTGTTTTTT.

Only a few counts were recorded for this clonotype. The chain uses TRBV7-2 and TRBJ2-5; 7 bases are a match to TRBD1. The DNA end is more similar to TRBJ2-7, so the J call may be wrong. CDR1 SGHTA and CDR2 FQGNSA come from the germline V gene. This CDR3 has 13 amino acids. This CDR3 reads CASSRDRDYEQYF. The CDR3 coding sequence is TGTGCCAGCAGCCGGGACAGAGACTACGAGCAGTACTTC.

The chain links TRBV6-1 to TRBJ2-1, with D possibly TRBD2 on 6 matching bases. The CDR3 covers 15 residues. The germline CDR1 and CDR2 sequences are MNHNS and SASEGT. V lost 8 bases, J lost 3 bases, and 17 bases lay in between. The CDR3 DNA reads as TGTGCCAGCCTTACCGGGACTCCCATCTACAATGAGCAGTTCTTC. Translation: CASLTGTPIYNEQFF.

This chain links TRBV6-1 with TRBJ2-3; 12 nucleotides agree with TRBD2. CDR3 length: 16 residues. Germline V CDR1 and CDR2: MNHNS, SASEGT. Unmatched junction bases numbered 6, after V lost 6 bases and J lost 2 bases. CDR3 sequence (DNA): TGTGCCAGCAGGAGGACTAGCGGGATAACCACAGATACGCAGTATTTT. Protein: CASRRTSGITTDTQYF.

In the case of this clonotype: The junction departs from the called germline gene at one end, perhaps through a read error. V is TRBV10-3 and J is TRBJ2-5; D ambiguous. CDR1 and CDR2 from the germline V gene are ENHRY and SYGVKD. The CDR3 covers 13 residues. The CDR3 region is CGIGLRGEDTQYF. DNA for the CDR3: TGTGGCATCGGCCTCCGTGGCGAAGATACCCAGTACTTC.

This chain uses TRBV6-1 with TRBJ2-1; D may correspond to TRBD1 or TRBD2 (5 bases each). The better agreement between TRBJ2-3 and the DNA end casts doubt on the J call. Germline CDR1 reads MNHNS; CDR2 reads SASEGT. The CDR3 runs 15 residues. CDR3 amino acids: CASRPSRDPKETQYF. CDR3 nucleotide sequence: TGTGCCAGCAGGCCTTCCAGGGACCCTAAAGAGACGCAGTATTTT.

This sequence joins TRBV7-8 and TRBJ2-2; 9 bases are a match to TRBD2. From germline, CDR1 is SGHVS and CDR2 FQNEAQ. The CDR3 runs 16 residues. V lost 0 bases, J lost 4 bases, and 3 bases stayed unmatched. CDR3 loop: CASSLAASGATGELFF. For the CDR3, the DNA is TGTGCCAGCAGCTTAGCTGCTAGCGGGGCCACCGGGGAGCTGTTTTTT.

The V and J genes are TRBV3-1 and TRBJ2-4; D is perhaps TRBD2 (6 bases). This CDR3 is built from 15 residues. Germline CDR1 is LGHDT and CDR2 is YNNKEL (reference sequence). V shed 3 bases and J shed 12 bases, with 21 bases lying between them. CDR3: CASSQGLGGTNTQYF. DNA of the CDR3: TGTGCCAGCAGCCAGGGGCTGGGAGGAACAAATACTCAGTACTTC.

J is TRBJ2-3 and V is TRBV10-3, with D hard to call. Per the germline V gene, CDR1 is ENHRY and CDR2 is SYGVKD. The V and J ends lost 4 bases and 12 bases respectively, with 26 bases between them. CDR3 length: 16 amino acids. The CDR3 reads CAISGNTNPPTETQYF. CDR3 bases: TGTGCCATCAGTGGCAACACTAACCCCCCCACAGAGACCCAGTATTTT.

About this clonotype itself: Mismatch with germline at one junction end may stem from a read error. This rearrangement joins TRBV5-3 to TRBJ2-5, with D possibly called TRBD1 or TRBD2 (6 bases each). TRBV5-3 is recorded as an ORF, its role being uncertain. The CDR3 totals 15 residues. The CDR3 sequence: CAGGYGGRDQETQYF. Written as DNA, the CDR3 is TGTGCCGGGGGCTACGGGGGACGAGACCAAGAGACGCAGTATTTC.

This clonotype has more than one count but fewer than ten. This chain connects TRBV27 to TRBJ2-3; 14 nucleotides align to TRBD2. This CDR3 has 16 amino acids. Germline loops: CDR1 MNHEY, CDR2 SMNVEV (reference sequence). After removal of 5 bases from V and 7 bases from J, the junction contained 8 bases not matched to a gene. CDR3 protein: CASSTGLAGGRNTQYF. The CDR3 DNA is TGTGCCAGCAGTACAGGACTAGCGGGAGGACGAAATACGCAGTATTTT.

The CDR3 here is CASSLPPPIGSGGSYEQYF. As DNA, the CDR3 is TGTGCCAGCAGTCTCCCACCTCCCATTGGTAGCGGGGGGTCCTACGAGCAGTACTTC. The rearrangement uses TRBV12-3 or TRBV12-4 and TRBJ2-7; 10 bases fit TRBD2. The CDR3 sequence is 19 residues long. V shed 5 bases, J shed 1 base, and the junction held 17 bases outside the gene matches.

CDR3 sequence (DNA): TGTGCCAGCAGTGAAGCGATTGGGACAGGGAGCGTGGAGATTCAGTACTTC. This sequence encodes CASSEAIGTGSVEIQYF. The chain uses TRBV6-1 and TRBJ2-3; 9 positions agree with TRBD1. With the DNA end fitting TRBJ2-4 better, the J assignment may be wrong. The CDR3 runs to 17 residues. Per the germline V gene, CDR1 is MNHNS and CDR2 is SASEGT.